A selection of T cell receptor beta chains follows, all from one sample in a study of cytomegalovirus exposure and HLA in healthy donors. Sequencing was performed with immunoSEQ multiplex PCR; in TCRdb, only in-frame clones are kept and a portion is missing. The table shows 120,000 to 150,000 clones, with 65% to 90% occurring only once. Sequencing input: PBMCs. The receptors come from a woman in her twenties or thirties in good health and CMV-seronegative. The CDR3 runs from the conserved cysteine through the conserved F or W. The D gene is left open where the match is weak. Not every row has a clone size; where given, it reads once, few, many or a size class.

v_gene	len	abundance	d_gene	j_gene	CDR3aa	CDR3nt
TRBV6-5	15	few	TRBD1	TRBJ1-1	CASSSRTGWGTEAFF	TGTGCCAGCAGTTCACGGACAGGTTGGGGCACTGAAGCTTTCTTT
TRBV5-6	14	few	NA	TRBJ1-1	CASSYFDRNTEAFF	TGTGCCAGCAGCTACTTCGACAGGAACACTGAAGCTTTCTTT
TRBV7-2	15	NA	TRBD1	TRBJ2-1	CASSSRQGAYNEQFF	TGTGCCAGCAGCTCTAGACAGGGGGCCTACAATGAGCAGTTCTTC
TRBV10-3	12	few	NA	TRBJ2-7	CAISESRDEQYF	TGTGCCATCAGTGAGTCTCGTGACGAGCAGTACTTC
TRBV2	13	once	TRBD1	TRBJ1-3	CASSWTGRNTIYF	TGTGCCAGCAGTTGGACAGGGAGAAACACCATATATTTT
TRBV6-4	15	NA	TRBD1	TRBJ1-1	CASRETGRSNTEAFF	TGTGCCAGCAGAGAGACAGGGAGATCGAACACTGAAGCTTTCTTT
TRBV5-1	15	NA	TRBD1	TRBJ1-3	CASSTGQNSGNTIYF	TGCGCCAGCAGCACGGGACAGAACTCTGGAAACACCATATATTTT
TRBV29-1	15	NA	TRBD1	TRBJ2-1	CSVPRGQGFFLGQFF	TGCAGCGTTCCCCGGGGACAGGGGTTTTTCTTAGGGCAGTTCTTC
TRBV27	13	NA	NA	TRBJ2-3	CASRTGETDTQYF	TGTGCCAGCCGTACGGGGGAAACAGATACGCAGTATTTT
TRBV6-1	14	NA	NA	TRBJ2-7	CASKALAAMGEQYF	TGTGCCAGCAAAGCTTTAGCGGCAATGGGGGAGCAGTACTTC
TRBV7-9	19	NA	TRBD1	TRBJ1-6	CASSLGTGRWPTYNSPLHF	TGTGCCAGCAGCTTAGGGACAGGGCGATGGCCGACCTATAATTCACCCCTCCACTTT
TRBV6-1	14	NA	NA	TRBJ1-1	CASTPERVSTEAFF	TGTGCCAGCACCCCGGAGAGGGTAAGCACTGAAGCTTTCTTT
TRBV7-2	14	NA	TRBD1	TRBJ1-4	CASSRGQADEKLFF	TGTGCCAGCAGCCGCGGACAGGCGGATGAAAAACTGTTTTTT
TRBV4-1	17	once	NA	TRBJ2-3	CASSQEGLQTFTDTQYF	TGCGCCAGCAGCCAAGAAGGTCTTCAGACTTTCACAGATACGCAGTATTTT